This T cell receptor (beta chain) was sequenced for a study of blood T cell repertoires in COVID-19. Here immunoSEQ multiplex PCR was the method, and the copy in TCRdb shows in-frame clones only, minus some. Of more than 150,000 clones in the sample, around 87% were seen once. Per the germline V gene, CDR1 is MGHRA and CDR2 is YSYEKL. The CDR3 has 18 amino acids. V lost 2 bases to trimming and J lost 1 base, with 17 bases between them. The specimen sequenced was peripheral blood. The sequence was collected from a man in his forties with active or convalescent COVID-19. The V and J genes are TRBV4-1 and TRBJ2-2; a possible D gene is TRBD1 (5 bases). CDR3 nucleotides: TGCGCCAGCAGCCAACAGATAGCACAGGTCATGAACACCGGGGAGCTGTTTTTT. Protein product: CASSQQIAQVMNTGELFF.